This T cell receptor beta chain was sequenced in a study of blood T cell repertoires in COVID-19. Study-level information: Sources were T cells, B-cell-depleted T cells, or PBMCs; the material itself was cDNA or gDNA.

Data came from immunoSEQ multiplex PCR; TCRdb stores just in-frame clones and leaves some out. This sample has under 150,000 clones, with almost 80% found just once. The participants were between about 18 and 95 years old and came from some 23 US areas. With V trimmed by 3 bases and J by 6 bases, 7 bases remained unmatched. This CDR3 has 15 residues. Germline V gene sequence: CDR1 MNHEY, CDR2 SMNVEV (reference sequence). The sample was PBMCs or T cells enriched from blood (not recorded which). This sequence originates from a woman aged 45-65 years who had recovered from COVID-19. The chain joins TRBV27 to TRBJ2-3, with 9 bases lining up with TRBD1. The CDR3 here is CASSFGTGTWDTQYF. The CDR3 coding sequence is TGTGCCAGCAGTTTCGGGACAGGGACGTGGGATACGCAGTATTTT.